This TCR beta chain was identified during a study of regulatory T cells in long-lasting Graves disease. General study points: Segments TRBV28, TRBJ1-2 and TRBJ2-5 showed preferential usage in persistent disease.

The CDR3 loop spans 12 amino acids. The V end was cut by 3 bases, the J end by 8 bases, with 10 bases between. Time point in this sample: persistent/refractory GD, antithyroid drugs over 5 years with positive TRAb. From RNA extracted from PBMCs, the TCR library was made. This clonotype has ten or more counts. Its antigen is currently unknown. To make TCR beta libraries, researchers used iRepertoire HTBI primers and Arm-PCR of CDR3 regions. Using its own MiXCR run on the multiplex PCR reads, TCRdb lists one record per CDR3 protein. Of over 450,000 distinct CDR3 sequences in the sample, around a fifth were seen once.

The clonotype was recovered from a female donor with Graves disease. The sequencing here drew on peripheral blood mononuclear cells (PBMCs), taken when the disease was refractory, from a patient treated with antithyroid drugs. V and J are TRBV12-3 or TRBV12-4 and TRBJ1-1; D not certain. The CDR3 region is CASSLGSGEAFF. The CDR3 nucleotides are TGTGCCAGCAGTTTGGGCAGCGGGGAAGCTTTCTTT.